The TCR beta chain described here comes from a study of shared clonotypes between healthy human individuals. Study-level results: It was only blood that was sampled, and tissue repertoires likely differ.

Naivety among CD8 cells was defined by CD45RO negativity and positive CCR7 selection, thereby excluding terminally differentiated effector memory CD45RA+ cells. The genomic DNA of each subset was split evenly across several immunoSEQ plates. TCRdb's copy holds only in-frame clones and misses some; the assay was immunoSEQ multiplex PCR. The profile shows 660,000 or so clones, approximately 96% of them singletons. Germline trimming cut 4 bases from V and 6 bases from J; bases unmatched to any gene: 14. CDR1 SGHDT and CDR2 YYEEEE come from the germline V gene. The CDR3 is 17 amino acids. As for this clone: Antigen unknown.

The specimen sequenced was naive CD8+ T cells sorted from blood. V gene TRBV5-6 combines with J gene TRBJ2-1; 9 nucleotides match TRBD1. The sequence was collected from a woman in her twenties or thirties in good health. The CDR3 protein is CASSLTMTGGPLNEQFF. The DNA of the CDR3 is TGTGCCAGCAGCCTTACTATGACAGGGGGGCCCCTCAATGAGCAGTTCTTC.